This T cell receptor beta chain is drawn from a study of beta chain features in type 1 diabetes. Across the study: Sorted cells numbering around 100,000,000 were examined across all samples.

All of the isolated RNA was reverse transcribed, so expressed TCRB transcripts were sequenced. TCRdb's copy holds only in-frame clones and misses some; the assay was immunoSEQ multiplex PCR. In the table there are tens of thousands of clones, over 60% of which are singletons. The CDR3 is 14 residues long. V lost 7 bases and J 6 bases, leaving 16 bases between the germline ends. CDR1 is LNHDA, CDR2 SQIVND, per germline (reference sequence). To note about this clone: The antigen is not known.

Study-wide results and caveats: Type 1 diabetes patients had moderately but significantly shorter TCRB CDR3s in all four CD4+ subsets. Over-representation of high TCR-expressing cells was a possible consequence of cDNA sequencing.

Central memory, naive, regulatory and stem cell-like memory CD4+ cells were sorted by CD45RO/CCR7/CD25/CD127/CD95/CD27. Populations isolated by sorting all had purity greater than 95%. Sequenced input: Tregs from blood. The chain uses TRBV19 and TRBJ2-1, with a tentative D call TRBD2 (5 bases). This receptor was obtained from a woman aged 18-30 years with type 1 diabetes. DNA of the CDR3: TGTGCCAGTAATCCCACGGGATGGGGCAATGAGCAGTTCTTC. It encodes CASNPTGWGNEQFF.